Following are 15 T cell receptor beta chains from one sample sequenced in a study of blood T cell repertoires in COVID-19. TCRdb keeps only in-frame clones here, not all; method: immunoSEQ multiplex PCR. The data contain 200,000 to 250,000 clones, around nine tenths of them seen just once; the ten biggest clones take up around 3.6%. The sample comprised PBMCs or T cells enriched from blood (not recorded which). These receptors all stem from a woman in her twenties or thirties who had been exposed to COVID-19.

V gene TRBV5-1 combines with J gene TRBJ2-3; D gene ambiguous. Trimming pared 0 bases from V and 0 bases from J, leaving 5 bases between. The length of the CDR3 is 14 residues. Per germline, CDR1 SGHRS and CDR2 YFSETQ. The chain's CDR3 is CASSLDPSTDTQYF. As DNA, the CDR3 is TGCGCCAGCAGCTTGGATCCTAGCACAGATACGCAGTATTTT.

The chain couples TRBV20-1 to TRBJ2-3; D call uncertain. V was clipped by 3 bases and J by 4 bases, with 8 bases between them. There are 12 residues in the CDR3. The germline gives CDR1 DFQATT, CDR2 SNEGSKA (reference sequence). The CDR3 sequence is CSASSRSDTQYF. In nucleotides, the CDR3 is TGCAGTGCTAGTTCCAGGTCAGATACGCAGTATTTT.

The J gene is TRBJ2-7, the V gene TRBV27, with TRBD2 matching 10 bases. The CDR3 has 17 residues. Trimming cost V 4 bases and J 3 bases; bases outside gene matches: 12. The germline V gene encodes CDR1 MNHEY and CDR2 SMNVEV (reference sequence). The CDR3 nucleotides are TGTGCCAGCAGTTCAAGACAGTCGGGACTAGCGAGCTACGAGCAGTACTTC. Residues: CASSSRQSGLASYEQYF.

The gene calls are TRBV27 and TRBJ2-7, with a possible D match to TRBD2 (6 bases). The germline V gene has CDR1 MNHEY and CDR2 SMNVEV (reference sequence). V was pared by 2 bases and J by 5 bases, with 16 bases between. The CDR3 runs to 15 residues. CDR3 in DNA: TGTGCCAGCAGTTTAGGAACTAGCTCCGCGAACGAGCAGTACTTC. This translates into CASSLGTSSANEQYF.

V and J are TRBV4-1 and TRBJ2-5, with TRBD1 matching 7 bases. CDR3 length: 13 amino acids. Germline-derived CDR1 and CDR2 are MGHRA and YSYEKL. After removal of 4 bases from V and 5 bases from J, the junction contained 4 bases not matched to a gene. The CDR3: CASSRGGLETQYF. The CDR3 bases are TGCGCCAGCAGCCGAGGGGGCCTTGAGACCCAGTACTTC.

The chain joins TRBV7-6 to TRBJ2-1, with a weak D call TRBD2 (6 bases). This CDR3 has 14 residues. Trimming stripped 1 base from V and 3 bases from J, with 7 bases between. The V gene's germline CDR1 is SGHVS and CDR2 FNYEAQ. CDR3 loop: CASSLGGIYNEQFF. DNA of the CDR3: TGTGCCAGCAGCTTAGGCGGGATCTACAATGAGCAGTTCTTC.

The chain carries TRBV19 and TRBJ1-2; 10 nucleotides align to TRBD1. Germline V lookup: CDR1 LNHDA, CDR2 SQIVND (reference sequence). V was pared by 3 bases and J by 6 bases, with 4 bases of the junction left unmatched. There are 14 residues in the CDR3. CDR3 coding DNA: TGTGCCAGTAGTATGGGGACAGGGGCCGATGGCTACACCTTC. Translation: CASSMGTGADGYTF. Full variable domain (outside the CDR3, taken from reference TRBV19 and TRBJ1-2): DGGITQSPKYLFRKEGQNVTLSCEQNLNHDAMYWYRQDPGQGLRLIYYSQIVNDFQKGDIAEGYSVSREKKESFPLTVTSAQKNPTAFYLCASSMGTGADGYTFGSGTRLTVV.

This chain connects TRBV30 to TRBJ1-2; no clear D. The germline V gene has CDR1 GTSNPN and CDR2 SVGIG (reference sequence). The CDR3 contains 15 residues. V was clipped by 0 bases and J by 0 bases, with 11 bases between them. The CDR3, as DNA: TGTGCCTGGAGTGTTACGGGCGGGACTAACTATGGCTACACCTTC. Protein product: CAWSVTGGTNYGYTF.

The chain is built from TRBV6-6 and TRBJ2-7; maybe TRBD1 (6 bases). The CDR3 runs 14 residues. Germline V CDR1 and CDR2: MNHNY, SVGAGI (reference sequence). V was trimmed by 6 bases and J by 1 base, leaving 13 bases between them. The CDR3 sequence is CASSYPDRSYEQYF. The CDR3 DNA sequence: TGTGCCAGCAGCTACCCGGACAGATCCTACGAGCAGTACTTC.

The rearrangement uses TRBV5-5 and TRBJ1-1; D call uncertain. The ends were cut back, 0 bases at V and 5 bases at J, with 5 bases in the middle. CDR1 and CDR2 (germline): SGHKS, YYEKEE (reference sequence). The CDR3 has 12 residues. CDR3 residues: CASSLGRTEAFF. CDR3 sequence (DNA): TGTGCCAGCAGCTTGGGGAGGACTGAAGCTTTCTTT.

V gene TRBV19 combines with J gene TRBJ2-3; 16 bases line up with TRBD2. The CDR3 extends over 17 amino acids. The V and J ends lost 3 bases and 4 bases, in that order; junction bases with no gene match: 4. Germline V lookup: CDR1 LNHDA, CDR2 SQIVND (reference sequence). The CDR3 loop is CASSMGTSGRGADTQYF. CDR3 coding DNA: TGTGCCAGTAGTATGGGGACTAGCGGGAGGGGAGCAGATACGCAGTATTTT.

The chain uses TRBV11-3 and TRBJ2-3; 9 positions agree with TRBD1. The CDR3 is made up of 15 amino acids. CDR1 is SGHNT, CDR2 YENEEA, per germline. Trimming cost V 5 bases and J 3 bases; bases outside gene matches: 6. The CDR3 DNA reads TGTGCCAGCAGCCGGCTACAGGGGGCTACAGATACGCAGTATTTT. Translating it yields CASSRLQGATDTQYF. Drawing the rest from reference TRBV11-3 and TRBJ2-3, the complete variable domain is EAGVVQSPRYKIIEKKQPVAFWCNPISGHNTLYWYLQNLGQGPELLIRYENEEAVDDSQLPKDRFSAERLKGVDSTLKIQPAELGDSAVYLCASSRLQGATDTQYFGPGTRLTVL.

This clone is a singleton in its sample. This chain joins TRBV6-5 and TRBJ2-2, with TRBD1 matching 9 bases. The J segment lost 5 bases and the V segment lost 5 bases, leaving 6 bases of the junction unmatched. This CDR3 region has 15 residues. Germline assignment: CDR1 MNHEY and CDR2 SVGAGI. CDR3 protein: CASSHRGLGTGELFF. CDR3 sequence (DNA): TGTGCCAGCAGTCACAGGGGGCTAGGAACCGGGGAGCTGTTTTTT.

J is TRBJ2-1 and V is TRBV19; D may be TRBD2 (6 bases). The CDR3 runs to 16 residues. CDR1 is LNHDA and CDR2 is SQIVND in the germline V gene (reference sequence). Trimming removed 2 bases from V and 6 bases from J, with 17 bases in between. The CDR3 DNA sequence: TGTGCCAGTAGTATAAGAGGCCTAGCGAAGAGCAATGAGCAGTTCTTC. This gives the protein CASSIRGLAKSNEQFF.

This clone has only one observation. The V call is TRBV6-1, the J call TRBJ1-6; D not resolved. V lost 3 bases to trimming and J lost 7 bases, with 7 bases between them. The germline V gene encodes CDR1 MNHNS and CDR2 SASEGT. This CDR3 is 13 amino acids long. The CDR3 loop is CASSEGRNSPLHF. The CDR3 DNA reads as TGTGCCAGCAGTGAGGGGAGGAATTCACCCCTCCACTTT.